Below, 18 T cell receptor beta chains from the same sample are listed, as sequenced in a study of OX40 agonist ivuxolimab in advanced cancers. TCRdb's table, derived via immunoSEQ multiplex PCR, lists solely in-frame clones and lacks some. The sample holds around 69,000 clones, 80% to 90% seen once. The sample consisted of CD4+ or CD8+ T cells sorted from blood, taken in a trial of the OX40 agonist ivuxolimab. These receptors came from an adult with an advanced solid tumor such as melanoma, head and neck, liver or kidney cancer.

The J gene is TRBJ1-2, the V gene TRBV12-2; the D call in the table, TRBD1, was not verified against the DNA. TRBV12-2 is shown as a pseudogene. The CDR3 totals 15 residues. CDR3 sequence: CASRLARTGGYGYTF. In DNA, the CDR3 is TGTGCAAGTCGCTTAGCCCGGACAGGGGGATATGGCTACACCTTC.

The chain uses TRBV5-4 and TRBJ1-4, with 9 bases that match TRBD1. The junction had 5 bases not matched to a gene; V was cut back by 4 bases and J by 4 bases. Germline loops: CDR1 SGHNT, CDR2 YYREEE (reference sequence). The CDR3 totals 15 residues. In DNA form, the CDR3 reads TGTGCCAGCAGCGACGGGACAGGGATTAATGAAAAACTGTTTTTT. Amino acids: CASSDGTGINEKLFF.

In its sample, this clone was seen a few times. This chain connects TRBV29-1 to TRBJ2-3; D uncertain. The CDR3 sequence is 15 residues long. The germline V and J ends were trimmed by 3 bases and 5 bases, with 18 bases remaining between them. From germline, CDR1 is SQVTM and CDR2 ANQGSEA. The CDR3 is CSVDGDTRLGDTQYF. CDR3 DNA: TGCAGCGTTGACGGTGACACCCGATTGGGAGATACGCAGTATTTT.

This clone was counted a few times. The chain couples TRBV6-5 to TRBJ1-1; D possibly corresponds to TRBD1 (5 bases). Germline CDR1 and CDR2: MNHEY and SVGAGI. V shed 0 bases and J shed 1 base, with 9 bases lying between them. The length of the CDR3 is 15 residues. The CDR3 nucleotides read TGTGCCAGCAGTTACTCGGCGGGACCGAACACTGAAGCTTTCTTT. Protein product: CASSYSAGPNTEAFF.

The rearrangement uses TRBV9 and TRBJ2-7; the match to TRBD1 covers 7 bases. Unmatched junction bases numbered 3, after V lost 3 bases and J lost 0 bases. The CDR3 has 14 amino acids. The germline V gene encodes CDR1 SGDLS and CDR2 YYNGEE. CDR3 sequence reads: CASSAWDSSYEQYF. CDR3 in DNA: TGTGCCAGCAGCGCCTGGGACAGCTCCTACGAGCAGTACTTC.

The V and J genes are TRBV5-1 and TRBJ2-1, with D perhaps matching TRBD2 (5 bases). This CDR3 is built from 15 residues. V dropped 4 bases and J dropped 5 bases, with 16 bases sitting between them. CDR1 is SGHRS, CDR2 YFSETQ, per germline. In DNA form, the CDR3 reads TGCGCCAGCAGCCATGACGAACTAGGGAACAATGAGCAGTTCTTC. It encodes CASSHDELGNNEQFF.

In its sample, this clone was seen once. The chain carries TRBV4-3 and TRBJ2-1; 14 bases map to TRBD2. Germline V lookup: CDR1 LGHNA, CDR2 YSLEER. This CDR3 has 15 residues. The J segment lost 6 bases and the V segment lost 4 bases, leaving 2 bases of the junction unmatched. The CDR3 reads CASSPGTSGGNEQFF. DNA of the CDR3: TGCGCCAGCAGCCCTGGGACTAGCGGGGGCAATGAGCAGTTCTTC.

This clone appeared once. The chain combines TRBV9 with TRBJ2-7, with D possibly matching TRBD1 (6 bases). CDR1 is SGDLS and CDR2 is YYNGEE in the germline V gene. The CDR3 is made up of 13 amino acids. V lost 3 bases, J lost 6 bases, and 13 bases lay in between. CDR3 nucleotide sequence: TGTGCCAGCAGCGCCGTACAGGGCCCCGAGCAGTACTTC. This encodes CASSAVQGPEQYF.

This clone came up once. The genes are TRBV6-5 and TRBJ1-1; D ambiguous. The CDR3 extends over 15 amino acids. The germline V and J ends were trimmed by 6 bases and 0 bases, with 14 bases remaining between them. Per germline, CDR1 MNHEY and CDR2 SVGAGI. The CDR3 loop reads CASRDGEGMNTEAFF. CDR3 nucleotides: TGTGCCAGCAGGGACGGGGAAGGAATGAACACTGAAGCTTTCTTT.

The chain joins TRBV5-4 to TRBJ1-1; a weak D match, TRBD1 (5 bases). This CDR3 is 15 amino acids long. The V gene's germline CDR1 is SGHNT and CDR2 YYREEE (reference sequence). The V gene lost 0 bases and the J gene lost 0 bases, with 9 bases spanning the gap. The CDR3 loop is CASSLDRGMNTEAFF. For the CDR3, the DNA is TGTGCCAGCAGCTTGGATAGGGGCATGAACACTGAAGCTTTCTTT.

The chain recombines TRBV28 with TRBJ1-2, with TRBD1 matching 9 bases. Trimming removed 2 bases from V and 6 bases from J; junction bases left unmatched: 7. Germline V gene data show CDR1 as MDHEN and CDR2 as SYDVKM. This CDR3 has 15 amino acids. CDR3 coding DNA: TGTGCCAGCAGTTTAAGCTCTGACAGGGGGGATGGCTACACCTTC. This encodes CASSLSSDRGDGYTF.

The V and J genes are TRBV9 and TRBJ2-5; the D is unclear. The V and J ends lost 1 base and 1 base respectively, with 8 bases between them. Per germline, CDR1 SGDLS and CDR2 YYNGEE. This CDR3 comprises 14 residues. CDR3 amino acids: CASSVFGSQETQYF. In nucleotides, the CDR3 is TGTGCCAGCAGCGTATTTGGCAGCCAAGAGACCCAGTACTTC.

For this clone: Other DNA sequences in the sample encode the same CDR3. This chain connects TRBV27 to TRBJ1-5; D is undetermined. With 3 bases removed from V and 3 bases from J, the gap between germline ends came to 6 bases. This CDR3 has 13 amino acids. Germline values: CDR1 MNHEY, CDR2 SMNVEV (reference sequence). The CDR3 here is CASSFGVNQPQHF. As DNA, the CDR3 is TGTGCCAGCAGTTTCGGCGTCAATCAGCCCCAGCATTTT.

The CDR3 is CASSLSFYEQYF. The DNA for the CDR3 is TGTGCCAGCAGCTTGTCCTTTTACGAGCAGTACTTC. The genes are TRBV7-9 and TRBJ2-7; the D is unclear. This CDR3 spans 12 amino acids. V lost 3 bases and J lost 4, with 7 bases in between. Germline V gene sequence: CDR1 SEHNR, CDR2 FQNEAQ (reference sequence).

This clone was seen a single time. The V call is TRBV15, the J call TRBJ2-7; weak D call: TRBD1 (6 bases). This CDR3 has 11 amino acids. CDR1 and CDR2 from the germline V gene are LNHNV and YYDKDF (reference sequence). The V and J ends lost 7 bases and 6 bases respectively, with 10 bases between them. As DNA, the CDR3 is TGTGCCACCAAGGGACAAAGCGAGCAGTACTTC. Translating gives CATKGQSEQYF.

The rearrangement joins TRBV7-9 to TRBJ1-5; 7 nucleotides agree with TRBD1. The CDR3 spans 19 residues. Germline values: CDR1 SEHNR, CDR2 FQNEAQ (reference sequence). V shed 0 bases and J 0 bases; nucleotides not matched to a gene: 11. This CDR3 reads CASSLAPGQSPISNQPQHF. The CDR3 DNA reads TGTGCCAGCAGCTTAGCTCCGGGACAGAGTCCCATTAGCAATCAGCCCCAGCATTTT. The full variable domain, with the rest looked up from reference TRBV7-9 and TRBJ1-5, is DTGVSQNPRHKITKRGQNVTFRCDPISEHNRLYWYRQTLGQGPEFLTYFQNEAQLEKSRLLSDRFSAERPKGSFSTLEIQRTEQGDSAMYLCASSLAPGQSPISNQPQHFGDGTRLSIL.

The chain combines TRBV6-6 with TRBJ2-3, with 10 bases identical to TRBD2. Unmatched junction bases numbered 6, after V lost 2 bases and J lost 4 bases. CDR3 size: 16 residues. Germline values: CDR1 MNHNY, CDR2 SVGAGI (reference sequence). CDR3 in amino acids: CASSYGAGGPADTQYF. The CDR3 bases are TGTGCCAGCAGTTACGGAGCGGGAGGGCCTGCAGATACGCAGTATTTT.

The chain employs TRBV4-3 and TRBJ1-4; 9 bases align to TRBD1. V lost 5 bases, J lost 10 bases, and 8 bases stayed unmatched. Germline V gene lookup returns CDR1 LGHNA and CDR2 YSLEER. The CDR3 loop spans 14 amino acids. The CDR3: CASSSGQGSGKLFF. The CDR3 coding sequence is TGCGCCAGCAGCTCGGGACAGGGAAGTGGAAAACTGTTTTTT.